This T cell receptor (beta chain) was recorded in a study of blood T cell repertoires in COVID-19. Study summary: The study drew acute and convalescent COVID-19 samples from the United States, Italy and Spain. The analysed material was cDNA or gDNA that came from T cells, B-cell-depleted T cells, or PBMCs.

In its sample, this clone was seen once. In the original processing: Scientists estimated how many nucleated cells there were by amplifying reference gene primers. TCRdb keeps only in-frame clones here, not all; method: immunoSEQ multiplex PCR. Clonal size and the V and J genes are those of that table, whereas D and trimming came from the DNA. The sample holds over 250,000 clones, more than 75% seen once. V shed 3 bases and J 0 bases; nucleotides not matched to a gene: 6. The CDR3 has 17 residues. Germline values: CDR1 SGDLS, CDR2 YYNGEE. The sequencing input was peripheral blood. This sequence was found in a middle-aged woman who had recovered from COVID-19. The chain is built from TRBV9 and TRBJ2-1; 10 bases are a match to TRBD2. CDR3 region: CASSAGLAWSSYNEQFF. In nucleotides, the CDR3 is TGTGCCAGCAGCGCGGGACTAGCGTGGAGCTCCTACAATGAGCAGTTCTTC.